Listed below are T cell receptor beta chains from one sample, sequenced in a study of metastatic and nonmetastatic thyroid tumors. TCRdb re-clonotyped the PCR reads via MiXCR. The table lists tens of thousands of clones, around 20% of them singletons. Sequencing was carried out using blood. These receptors were collected from a female donor with papillary thyroid cancer or a benign thyroid nodule (not recorded which). Some clones in this sample may be carry-over from other donors' samples. Both conserved end residues are part of each CDR3. D genes are given only for firm matches. Some rows have no size entry. The others give once, few or many, or a class for an expanded clone.

d_call	clone_size	v_call	j_call	cdr3_nt	cdr3_aa
-	-	TRBV27	TRBJ2-7	TGTGCCAGCAGTTCGAGGACATACGAGCAGTACTTC	CASSSRTYEQYF
-	-	TRBV6-1	TRBJ1-1	TGTGCCAGCAGTGACGGGGCTTCCACTGAAGCTTTCTTT	CASSDGASTEAFF
-	many	TRBV10-1	TRBJ2-3	TGCGCCAGCAGTGATGCCGGGACACTGGATACGCAGTATTTT	CASSDAGTLDTQYF
TRBD2	many	TRBV20-1	TRBJ2-3	TGCAGTGCTAGTGACGCCCGGGGACTAGCGTCTAGCACAGATACGCAGTATTTT	CSASDARGLASSTDTQYF
TRBD1	many	TRBV28	TRBJ1-1	TGTGCCAGCGGATCCCTCGTCCTTCCGGGACAGGGAACTGAAGCTTTCTTT	CASGSLVLPGQGTEAFF
-	many	TRBV6-6	TRBJ2-3	TGTGCCAGCAGTTACGCAAGCGGGAGCACAGATACGCAGTATTTT	CASSYASGSTDTQYF
-	many	TRBV4-3	TRBJ2-1	TGCGCCAGCAGCCAGTCAGGGGGGGCAGGGGGCAGTGAGCAGTTCTTC	CASSQSGGAGGSEQFF
TRBD1	many	TRBV29-1	TRBJ2-1	TGCAGCGTCGAGGGGACAGACTTCAATGAGCAGTTCTTC	CSVEGTDFNEQFF
-	few	TRBV4-1	TRBJ2-1	TGCGCCAGCAGCCAAGTGGATATTGTGTTCCGGGGGCACAATGAGCAGTTCTTC	CASSQVDIVFRGHNEQFF
-	many	TRBV20-1	TRBJ1-1	TGCAGTGCTAGGGTGCAGGCGAACACTGAAGCTTTCTTT	CSARVQANTEAFF
TRBD2	few	TRBV12-5	TRBJ2-1	TGTGCTAGTGGTTTGGTACCTTCGGGGGGGCCGAATGAGCAGTTCTTC	CASGLVPSGGPNEQFF
-	medium-sized	TRBV6-1	TRBJ2-7	TGTGCCAGCAGTCCGACAAGGTGGAATCCCTACGAGCAGTACTTC	CASSPTRWNPYEQYF
-	-	TRBV28	TRBJ2-1	TGTGCCAGCAGTTTGAGGGAATCAGACAATGAGCAGTTCTTC	CASSLRESDNEQFF
-	-	TRBV6-1	TRBJ1-2	TGTGCCAGCACCGGGGGGGGTTCGGGCTATGGCTACACCTTC	CASTGGGSGYGYTF
-	-	TRBV2	TRBJ2-3	TGTGCCAGCAGTGGGGCGTCTATCGAGAACACAGATACGCAGTATTTT	CASSGASIENTDTQYF
TRBD2	many	TRBV20-1	TRBJ2-3	TGCAGTGCTCTGGGGAGGGGAGCAGATACGCAGTATTTT	CSALGRGADTQYF
-	many	TRBV9	TRBJ2-6	TGTGCCAGCAGCGAGGGGGGTAGCTCTGGGGCCAACGTCCTGACTTTC	CASSEGGSSGANVLTF
-	-	TRBV6-5	TRBJ2-1	TGTGCCAGCAGTTACGGGGGGTACTCCTACAATGAGCAGTTCTTC	CASSYGGYSYNEQFF
-	many	TRBV13	TRBJ1-2	TGTGCCAGCAGCTCCGGGGGGTATGGCTACACCTTC	CASSSGGYGYTF
-	many	TRBV9	TRBJ2-1	TGTGCCAGCAGCGAGGACAGCGGATACAATGAGCAGTTCTTC	CASSEDSGYNEQFF
TRBD1	few	TRBV10-1	TRBJ1-1	TGCGCCGGGTCCGGGACAGATTTTTTGAACACTGAAGCTTTCTTT	CAGSGTDFLNTEAFF
TRBD1	many	TRBV30	TRBJ2-3	TGTGCCTGGAGTCCTTCGGGACAGGGGGTCGGGGATACGCAGTATTTT	CAWSPSGQGVGDTQYF
-	-	TRBV20-1	TRBJ1-5	TGCAGTGCTAATGATGGGCCTGGCACAGATACGCAGCATTTT	CSANDGPGTDTQHF
-	many	TRBV6-2/TRBV6-3	TRBJ2-1	TGTGCCAGCAGTTCCACAAGACTAGGTCCGCAGTTCTTC	CASSSTRLGPQFF
TRBD2	many	TRBV7-8	TRBJ2-3	TGTGCCAGCAGGCTTGGAGCGGGATACACAGATACGCAGTATTTT	CASRLGAGYTDTQYF
-	-	TRBV6-2/TRBV6-3	TRBJ2-3	TGTGCCAGCAGGACCTCCCTACCGGGAGCGGTGACATATACGCAGTATTTT	CASRTSLPGAVTYTQYF
-	-	TRBV10-1	TRBJ2-1	TGCGCCAGCAGTGTGCGTGATTCCTACAATGAGCAGTTCTTC	CASSVRDSYNEQFF
TRBD1	many	TRBV20-1	TRBJ2-1	TGCAGTGCCCCGACAGGGGGCGAACTTAGCAATGAGCAGTTCTTC	CSAPTGGELSNEQFF
-	many	TRBV6-1	TRBJ2-3	TGTGCCAGCGGTCCAGGGACTAGCACAGATACGCAGTATTTT	CASGPGTSTDTQYF
-	many	TRBV15	TRBJ2-7	TGTGCCACCAGCAGAGACGGTAGTCTAACCTACGAGCAGTACTTC	CATSRDGSLTYEQYF
-	many	TRBV7-9	TRBJ2-2	TGTGCCAGCAGGTCTAGAGGCACGTGGGACGGGGAGCTGTTTTTT	CASRSRGTWDGELFF
-	many	TRBV9	TRBJ2-3	TGTGCCAGCAGCGTAGCCCCTTTTGATACGCAGTATTTT	CASSVAPFDTQYF
-	-	TRBV29-1	TRBJ1-4	TGCAGCGTTGAAGGGCAACAGGAAAAACTGTTTTTT	CSVEGQQEKLFF
TRBD2	-	TRBV20-1	TRBJ2-7	TGCAGTGCTACGCGACAGGGACTAGCGAACTTCGAGCAGTACTTC	CSATRQGLANFEQYF
-	many	TRBV2	TRBJ2-1	TGTGCCAGCAGTGGAACTTCTTACAATGAGCAGTTCTTC	CASSGTSYNEQFF
-	many	TRBV4-1	TRBJ1-4	TGCGCCAGCAGCCAAGTCCGAGCGATGCAAGGAGAAAAACTGTTTTTT	CASSQVRAMQGEKLFF
-	-	TRBV6-2/TRBV6-3	TRBJ2-3	TGTGCCAGCACTAGCACAGATACGCAGTATTTT	CASTSTDTQYF
TRBD2	many	TRBV20-1	TRBJ2-1	TGCAGTGCTTACAGCGGGAATATCCCCAATGAGCAGTTCTTC	CSAYSGNIPNEQFF
-	-	TRBV11-2	TRBJ1-5	TGTGCCAGCAGCGACACCGTGGCAAGGGCCCAGAGGCCCCAGCATTTT	CASSDTVARAQRPQHF
TRBD2	many	TRBV11-3	TRBJ2-1	TGTGCCAGCCGCGCGGGACTAGCGGGGGGCAATGAGCAGTTCTTC	CASRAGLAGGNEQFF
-	many	TRBV27	TRBJ2-5	TGTGCCAGCAGTCCCTCGACCGCAGAGACCCAGTACTTC	CASSPSTAETQYF
-	-	TRBV20-1	TRBJ2-3	TGCAGTGCTAGAGGAGGTTTTGACGCAGATACGCAGTATTTT	CSARGGFDADTQYF
TRBD2	-	TRBV19	TRBJ2-5	TGTGCCAGTAGTATGGGGGGGACTAGCGGGAGACGGCCCAGGGAGACCCAGTACTTC	CASSMGGTSGRRPRETQYF
TRBD2	few	TRBV4-2	TRBJ2-3	TGTGCCAGCAGCCCGACCTTCCCCCGCAGACTAGCGGGAGGGCCGGATACGCAGTATTTT	CASSPTFPRRLAGGPDTQYF
-	few	TRBV28	TRBJ1-1	TGTACCAGCAGGAACCCGGGGCAGGGGACGGGCACTGAAGCTTTCTTT	CTSRNPGQGTGTEAFF
-	many	TRBV5-6	TRBJ2-7	TGTGCCAGCAGCTTGACAATTGGGGACGACGAGCAGTACTTC	CASSLTIGDDEQYF
-	-	TRBV9	TRBJ2-7	TGTGCCGTCAGCGTAGCTACGGAGCCGGGGGAGCAGTACTTC	CAVSVATEPGEQYF
TRBD1	few	TRBV12-3/TRBV12-4	TRBJ1-6	TGTGCCAGCAGTTGGGACAGGGGGCCTTCACCCCTCCACTTT	CASSWDRGPSPLHF
-	once	TRBV6-4	TRBJ2-3	TGTGCCAGCAGTGACTCCCTAGCGTCTAGCACAGATACGCAGTATTTT	CASSDSLASSTDTQYF